This T cell receptor (beta chain) was obtained from a study of cytomegalovirus exposure and HLA in healthy donors. Findings of the study overall: For TCR beta chains, V- and J-gene trimming was later linked to a missense DCLRE1C variant.

This PCR relied on a set of 60 Vbeta primers and 13 Jbeta primers. Sequencing used immunoSEQ multiplex PCR; TCRdb keeps in-frame clones, though not all of them. The sample yields approximately 160,000 clones, 80% seen once. Unmatched junction bases numbered 10, after V lost 1 base and J lost 3 bases. CDR3 length equals 18 residues. CDR1 and CDR2 from the germline V gene are MNHEY and SMNVEV (reference sequence). For this clone: The target antigen is unknown.

The rearrangement links TRBV27 to TRBJ2-5, with 11 positions matching TRBD2. This sequence was found in a man younger than 40 in good health and CMV-seropositive. The sample was PBMCs. The CDR3 here is CASSLYPPGLAVKETQYF. The CDR3 nucleotides are TGTGCCAGCAGTTTATACCCTCCGGGACTAGCGGTGAAAGAGACCCAGTACTTC.